The present T cell receptor (beta chain) was sequenced within a study of vaccination and CD4 T cells after COVID-19. Study as a whole: Convalescent donors totaled six males and four females, including two who were Hispanic.

Oncomine TCR Beta short-read sequencing was applied to DNA from cultured CD4+ T cells. TCRdb re-called the PCR reads with MiXCR, one entry per CDR3 protein. The data contain some 14,000 distinct CDR3 sequences, roughly 60% of them singletons. Treatment specified: approximately 10-day PBMC culture with coronavirus spike peptide pools or control peptides (ViraFEST assay). On this clonotype itself: As yet, its antigen is unknown.

What was sequenced was CD4+ T cells from blood, cultured in vitro. The TCR comes from a human donor who had recovered from COVID-19.

The chain's CDR3 is CAIASGRAYTGELFF. The CDR3 DNA reads as TGCGCCATCGCTAGCGGGAGGGCCTACACCGGGGAGCTGTTTTTT. The rearrangement links TRBV10-2 to TRBJ2-2; 12 bases are shared with TRBD2. The CDR3 spans 15 residues. Losses at the gene ends were 10 bases for V and 3 bases for J; bases not matched to a gene: 6. Germline values: CDR1 WSHSY, CDR2 SAAADI.